A single sample is the source of the 7 T cell receptor beta chains below, sequenced in a study of T cell responses to AZD1222 COVID-19 vaccine. The assay was immunoSEQ multiplex PCR, and TCRdb's table has in-frame clones only and misses some. The profile shows 140,000 to 150,000 clones, 75% to 90% of them singletons. The source was peripheral blood, collected on day 0 of MenACWY control vaccination. These receptors all come from an adult in good health.

This chain joins TRBV5-8 and TRBJ2-2, with a possible D match to TRBD1 (6 bases). Trimming took off 3 bases at V and 0 bases at J, with 9 bases between the two ends. CDR3 length equals 15 residues. The V gene's germline CDR1 is SGHTS and CDR2 YDEGEE. The CDR3 nucleotides read TGTGCCAGCAGCTCGCGACAGGCGAACACCGGGGAGCTGTTTTTT. Translated: CASSSRQANTGELFF.

The rearrangement links TRBV24-1 to TRBJ2-1; possible D gene TRBD1, 5 bases. CDR1 and CDR2 (germline): KGHDR, SFDVKD. The CDR3 spans 14 residues. The ends were cut back, 3 bases at V and 12 bases at J, with 17 bases in the middle. The CDR3: CATSDVRVPSGQFF. Here the CDR3 DNA reads TGTGCCACCAGTGATGTCAGGGTTCCTTCTGGGCAGTTCTTC.

CDR3 nucleotide sequence: TGTGCCAGCAGCCAACAGGGGAACGAGCAGTACTTC. Amino acid sequence: CASSQQGNEQYF. V usage is TRBV6-5 and J usage is TRBJ2-7; TRBD1 matches 7 bases. Germline V CDR1 and CDR2: MNHEY, SVGAGI. V was pared by 6 bases and J by 5 bases, with 4 bases of the junction left unmatched. This CDR3 contains 12 residues.

In this sample, this clone turned up once. The chain links TRBV16 to TRBJ1-2; 8 bases align to TRBD1. This CDR3 is built from 19 residues. Germline V lookup: CDR1 KGHSY, CDR2 FQNENV. Trimming removed 2 bases from V and 7 bases from J; junction bases left unmatched: 21. CDR3 nucleotide sequence: TGTGCCAGCAGCCAACAAGCTTCGACAGGGGCCAATATAATCTTTGGCTACACCTTC. This sequence encodes CASSQQASTGANIIFGYTF.

J is TRBJ1-2 and V is TRBV10-3; no clear D gene. The germline CDR1 and CDR2 sequences are ENHRY and SYGVKD. The V gene lost 0 bases and the J gene lost 1 base, with 9 bases spanning the gap. The CDR3 has 15 residues. DNA of the CDR3: TGTGCCATCAGTGAGTCTGGACGGGTTAACTATGGCTACACCTTC. Its protein is CAISESGRVNYGYTF.

This chain uses TRBV7-8 with TRBJ1-5; D possibly corresponds to TRBD1 (5 bases). The ends were cut back, 0 bases at V and 7 bases at J, with 13 bases in the middle. The CDR3 covers 15 residues. The V gene's germline CDR1 is SGHVS and CDR2 FQNEAQ. The CDR3, as DNA: TGTGCCAGCAGCTTAGCGGGGGTAGCCAGGCAGCCCCAGCATTTT. Translation gives CASSLAGVARQPQHF.

The rearrangement links TRBV7-2 to TRBJ2-2; D not resolved. Between the trimmed V and J ends, which lost 1 base and 1 base, there was a span of 4 bases. The CDR3 has 14 amino acids. Per the germline V gene, CDR1 is SGHTA and CDR2 is FQGNSA. CDR3 in amino acids: CASSLGRNTGELFF. Here the CDR3 DNA reads TGTGCCAGCAGCTTAGGGCGGAACACCGGGGAGCTGTTTTTT.